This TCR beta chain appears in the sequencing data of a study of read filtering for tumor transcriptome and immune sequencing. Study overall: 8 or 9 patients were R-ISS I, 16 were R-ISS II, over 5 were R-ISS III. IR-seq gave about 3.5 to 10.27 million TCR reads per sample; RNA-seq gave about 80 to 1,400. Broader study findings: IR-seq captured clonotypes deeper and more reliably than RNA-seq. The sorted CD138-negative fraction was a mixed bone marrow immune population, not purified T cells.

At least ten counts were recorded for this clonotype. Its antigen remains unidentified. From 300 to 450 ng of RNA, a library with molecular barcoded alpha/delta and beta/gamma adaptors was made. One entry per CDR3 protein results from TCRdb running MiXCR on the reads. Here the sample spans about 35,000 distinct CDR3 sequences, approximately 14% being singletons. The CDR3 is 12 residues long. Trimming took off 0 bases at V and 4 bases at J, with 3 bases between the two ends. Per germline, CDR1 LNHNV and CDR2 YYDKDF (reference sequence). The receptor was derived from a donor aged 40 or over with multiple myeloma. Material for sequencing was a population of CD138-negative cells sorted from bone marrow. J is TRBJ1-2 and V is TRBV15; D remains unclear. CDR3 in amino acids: CATSRDSYGYTF. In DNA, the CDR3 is TGTGCCACCAGCAGAGACAGCTATGGCTACACCTTC.